The next 2 T cell receptor beta chains were all read from a single sample in a study of blood T cell repertoires in COVID-19. The assay was immunoSEQ multiplex PCR, and TCRdb's table has in-frame clones only and misses some. The table lists fewer than 35,000 clones, about 90% of them singletons. The specimen sequenced was peripheral blood. The receptors were sampled from a human donor in a cohort sampled during active COVID-19.

The chain uses TRBV9 and TRBJ2-1; 12 nucleotides match TRBD1. Germline V lookup: CDR1 SGDLS, CDR2 YYNGEE. V was clipped by 4 bases and J by 9 bases; unmatched bases: 8. This CDR3 spans 15 amino acids. The chain's CDR3 is CASSLNGGQGAEQFF. The CDR3 nucleotides are TGTGCCAGCAGCCTTAATGGGGGACAGGGGGCTGAGCAGTTCTTC.

This chain joins TRBV6-5 and TRBJ1-2; TRBD1 aligns across 8 bases. Trimming took 6 bases from V and 8 from J; bases not matched to a gene: 8. The CDR3 has 13 residues. Germline-derived CDR1 and CDR2 are MNHEY and SVGAGI. The CDR3 sequence is CASRPTGTGGYTF. Here the CDR3 DNA reads TGTGCCAGCAGGCCCACAGGGACAGGCGGCTACACCTTC.